This entry lists 20 T cell receptor beta chains sequenced from one sample in a study of T cells in Graves' hyperthyroidism and ophthalmopathy. RNA transcripts were the template for amplifying TCR beta CDR3 regions. Initially, a first-round RT-PCR of the TCR CDR3 employed the HTBI primer set. One entry per CDR3 protein results from TCRdb running MiXCR on the multiplex PCR reads. This repertoire shows about half a million distinct CDR3 sequences, more than 15% found once; its top ten account for 25% to 30%. Source material: blood. All receptors derive from a woman aged 25 to 39 with Graves' ophthalmopathy.

This clonotype was observed at least ten times. V usage is TRBV3-1 and J usage is TRBJ1-6; 7 nucleotides line up with TRBD1. CDR1 is LGHDT, CDR2 YNNKEL, per germline (reference sequence). The CDR3 is 13 amino acids. Losses at the gene ends were 7 bases for V and 3 bases for J; bases not matched to a gene: 0. The CDR3 nucleotides read TGTGCCAGCACAGGGGGCTATAATTCACCCCTCCACTTT. The encoded protein is CASTGGYNSPLHF. The variable domain in full, completed from reference TRBV3-1 and TRBJ1-6, reads DTAVSQTPKYLVTQMGNDKSIKCEQNLGHDTMYWYKQDSKKFLKIMFSYNNKELIINETVPNRFSPKSPDKAHLNLHINSLELGDSAVYFCASTGGYNSPLHFGNGTRLTVT.

A few counts support this clonotype. The rearrangement joins TRBV12-5 to TRBJ2-1, with 8 nucleotides matching TRBD1. The CDR3 totals 16 residues. The V segment lost 1 base and the J segment 3 bases; nucleotides outside the gene matches: 5. Germline V CDR1 and CDR2: LGHNT, FRNRAP. This chain's CDR3 is CASGLGETGDYNEQFF. CDR3 bases: TGTGCTAGTGGTTTGGGGGAGACAGGGGACTACAATGAGCAGTTCTTC.

This clonotype was seen repeatedly, ten times or more. CDR3 coding DNA: TGTGCCAGCAGCAGCTACAGGGCTAACTATGGCTACACCTTC. Translated: CASSSYRANYGYTF. The rearrangement links TRBV12-3 or TRBV12-4 to TRBJ1-2; a weak D match, TRBD1 (6 bases). V was pared by 6 bases and J by 0 bases, with 11 bases between. This CDR3 has 14 residues.

The J gene is TRBJ1-2, the V gene TRBV4-3; D is unresolved. Trimming took 1 base from V and 2 from J, leaving 11 bases between them. The CDR3 is 15 amino acids. Looked up from germline, CDR1 is LGHNA and CDR2 is YSLEER. CDR3 sequence reads: CASSQGGRGNYGYTF. CDR3 sequence (DNA): TGCGCCAGCAGCCAAGGAGGACGGGGAAACTATGGCTACACCTTC.

This clonotype was counted many times. The chain has TRBV11-2 and TRBJ2-1; D is unclear. The CDR3 runs 11 residues. CDR1 and CDR2 from the germline V gene are SGHAT and FQNNGV. Trimming removed 7 bases from V and 8 bases from J, with 9 bases in between. The CDR3 sequence is CASNSIDEQFF. The CDR3 DNA is TGTGCCAGCAACTCGATAGATGAGCAGTTCTTC.

This clonotype was found many times. The chain employs TRBV11-2 and TRBJ2-7; no clear D gene. The germline V and J ends were trimmed by 1 base and 0 bases, with 7 bases remaining between them. The CDR3 contains 14 residues. Germline values: CDR1 SGHAT, CDR2 FQNNGV. The CDR3 spells CASSLGPGSYEQYF. Written as DNA, the CDR3 is TGTGCCAGCAGCTTAGGACCAGGCTCCTACGAGCAGTACTTC.

The rearrangement uses TRBV10-3 and TRBJ2-3; 8 bases match TRBD2. The CDR3 contains 12 residues. Per the germline V gene, CDR1 is ENHRY and CDR2 is SYGVKD. V was clipped by 5 bases and J by 9 bases; unmatched bases: 4. Here the CDR3 reads CAISSGSGTQYF. CDR3 sequence (DNA): TGTGCCATCAGTAGCGGGAGTGGGACGCAGTATTTT.

This clonotype occurred many times. The chain recombines TRBV7-9 with TRBJ2-5; 13 nucleotides match TRBD2. The CDR3 length is 19 residues. The V segment lost 5 bases and the J segment 0 bases; nucleotides outside the gene matches: 12. Germline CDR1 reads SEHNR; CDR2 reads FQNEAQ (reference sequence). The CDR3 DNA is TGTGCCAGCAGCCAGAGTCCGGGACTAGCGGGATTTTACCAAGAGACCCAGTACTTC. Translated, it gives CASSQSPGLAGFYQETQYF.

This clonotype has at least ten counts. The chain joins TRBV3-1 to TRBJ2-1, with 11 bases fitting TRBD2. V trimming: 0 bases; J trimming: 7 bases; junction bases outside the gene matches: 5. Germline V gene data show CDR1 as LGHDT and CDR2 as YNNKEL (reference sequence). The CDR3 spans 16 residues. The CDR3, as DNA: TGTGCCAGCAGCCAAGAAGGATTAGCGGGAGGGAATGAGCAGTTCTTC. Protein product: CASSQEGLAGGNEQFF.

The chain uses TRBV5-8 and TRBJ2-7; possibly TRBD1 for D (7 bases). The germline V and J ends were trimmed by 5 bases and 3 bases, with 24 bases remaining between them. CDR1 is SGHTS, CDR2 YDEGEE, per germline. The CDR3 extends over 17 amino acids. The CDR3 loop reads CASSEARGRTGLYEQYF. For the CDR3, the DNA is TGTGCCAGCAGTGAAGCCCGGGGGCGGACAGGCCTCTACGAGCAGTACTTC.

This clonotype was counted at least ten times. The V and J genes are TRBV2 and TRBJ1-5; TRBD1 agrees at 9 bases. This CDR3 is built from 16 residues. J lost 5 bases, V lost 5 bases, and 10 bases had no gene match. The V gene's germline CDR1 is SNHLY and CDR2 FYNNEI. This chain's CDR3 is CASSYEPGQGYQPQHF. The CDR3 DNA reads as TGTGCCAGCAGTTACGAACCGGGACAGGGCTATCAGCCCCAGCATTTT.

In this sample, this clonotype turned up a few times. The chain uses TRBV20-1 and TRBJ1-2; weak D call: TRBD1 (5 bases). Germline lookup yields CDR1 DFQATT and CDR2 SNEGSKA (reference sequence). V was clipped by 5 bases and J by 5 bases, with 12 bases between them. This CDR3 contains 12 residues. The CDR3 reads CSAASQVYGYTF. As DNA, the CDR3 is TGCAGTGCTGCCTCACAGGTATATGGCTACACCTTC.

The CDR3 region has the DNA TGCGCCAGCAGCTTGGAGGCAGTCCCGAACACTGAAGCTTTCTTT. Amino acids: CASSLEAVPNTEAFF. The J gene is TRBJ1-1, the V gene TRBV5-1; D is undetermined. CDR1 is SGHRS, CDR2 YFSETQ, per germline. The V end lost 0 bases, the J end lost 1 base, and 10 bases lay between the germline ends. The CDR3 runs to 15 residues.

This clonotype was observed many times. The V call is TRBV15, the J call TRBJ2-5; D may be TRBD1 or TRBD2 (6 bases each). This CDR3 is built from 15 residues. The ends were cut back, 0 bases at V and 5 bases at J, with 13 bases in the middle. Germline V gene lookup returns CDR1 LNHNV and CDR2 YYDKDF (reference sequence). In DNA form, the CDR3 reads TGTGCCACCAGCAGAGATGGGGGGCCTGGGGAGACCCAGTACTTC. Protein product: CATSRDGGPGETQYF.

The chain is built from TRBV19 and TRBJ2-7, with TRBD2 matching 8 bases. Trimming removed 2 bases from V and 3 bases from J; junction bases left unmatched: 3. CDR1 and CDR2 (germline): LNHDA, SQIVND (reference sequence). This CDR3 is 14 amino acids long. The CDR3 DNA follows: TGTGCCAGTAGTATACAGCGGGGGAACTACGAGCAGTACTTC. Protein: CASSIQRGNYEQYF.

This chain connects TRBV7-2 to TRBJ1-2, with 7 bases that match TRBD1. The CDR3 is 16 residues long. V shed 1 base and J 4 bases; nucleotides not matched to a gene: 9. Germline V gives CDR1 SGHTA, CDR2 FQGNSA. The CDR3 reads CASSLVGGDSGYGYTF. The CDR3 bases are TGTGCCAGCAGCTTAGTAGGGGGGGACAGTGGCTATGGCTACACCTTC.

On this clonotype: This may be a read error, as it is one base from a much larger clone. This chain links TRBV2 with TRBJ1-5; TRBD1 agrees at 7 bases. This CDR3 is built from 11 residues. Germline trimming cut 6 bases from V and 14 bases from J; bases unmatched to any gene: 7. From germline, CDR1 is SNHLY and CDR2 FYNNEI. The CDR3 here is CASRGTVNKHF. In nucleotides, the CDR3 is TGTGCCAGCAGAGGGACAGTTAACAAGCATTTT.

This clonotype has ten or more counts. The chain uses TRBV7-9 and TRBJ1-1; D is ambiguous. Germline-derived CDR1 and CDR2 are SEHNR and FQNEAQ (reference sequence). The CDR3 sequence is 13 residues long. The V gene lost 5 bases and the J gene lost 1 base, with 8 bases spanning the gap. The CDR3 reads CASSERTNTEAFF. The CDR3 DNA sequence: TGTGCCAGCAGCGAGAGAACGAACACTGAAGCTTTCTTT.

V usage is TRBV6-2 or TRBV6-3 and J usage is TRBJ2-7; D unresolved. V dropped 5 bases and J dropped 0 bases, with 14 bases sitting between them. This CDR3 comprises 15 residues. Germline CDR1 and CDR2: MNHEY and SVGEGT. The CDR3 is CASSDGPRSSYEQYF. The CDR3 DNA follows: TGTGCCAGCAGTGACGGACCTAGGAGCTCCTACGAGCAGTACTTC.

This clonotype was seen many times. The rearrangement links TRBV7-2 to TRBJ1-2; 7 bases fit TRBD1. Germline CDR1 and CDR2: SGHTA and FQGNSA. Trimming took 5 bases from V and 7 from J; bases not matched to a gene: 7. This CDR3 spans 13 amino acids. CDR3 nucleotides: TGTGCCAGCAGCCCAGGGGGGGGTCTTGGCTACACCTTC. Protein product: CASSPGGGLGYTF.